The entry below describes one T cell receptor (beta chain). What antigen it recognizes has not been identified. Base quality data are lacking; no much larger clone is found one base away. The germline V gene gives CDR1 as SGHTA and CDR2 as FQGTGA. The CDR3 contains 16 residues, cysteine and phenylalanine counted. Only the CDR3 part of the read is kept: 48 bases, read in frame from the first base. Compared with germline, V lacks 5 bases and J lacks 3 bases; bases without a gene match: 10. The record originates from a study of shared T cell receptors in the human thymus (dated by TCRdb to 2020 to 2022). At the level of the whole study: The study examined how self-reactive, shared T-cell receptor alpha chains are generated in the human thymus.

Library preparation employed the immunoSEQ multiplex PCR assay. Drawn from immuneACCESS, this table holds only the in-frame rearrangements with V and J called that TCRdb kept. Clones are partly lost; checked studies trace under half to an unresolved V gene and leave the rest unexplained. Here the sample has 600,000 or so clones; around 87% occur a single time. Jointly, the top ten make up about 0.0094% of the sample. These data were also filed under a second study, of human thymus T cells. Per the second study: Immunologically healthy infants undergoing open corrective cardiac surgery for congenital heart defects in Finland were used as donors. The thymus tissue came from surgical resects taken out during corrective cardiac surgery. V and J gene segment usage appeared biased in both thymic and peripheral blood repertoires. Highly overlapping thymic TCR repertoires among unrelated individuals were reported in the related research. The study characterized TCR alpha and beta repertoires from about 8 infant thymus samples and a few related peripheral blood samples. Donor ages ranged from roughly 7 to 250 days, and the cohort comprised about six male and a couple of female infants. Thymocytes were freed from the tissue by mechanical means and kept at -70 degrees C as pellets of about 9-30 million cells. Genomic DNA was extracted from frozen cell pellets with a QIAsymphony instrument. Using the immunoSEQ multiplex PCR assay, the TCRB and TCRAD loci were amplified from a standardized quantity of quality-controlled genomic DNA. The amplicons covered the V(D)J region and were long enough to include the CDR3 and to identify the V and J genes. Amplicon sequencing was performed on an Illumina platform through the commercial immunoSEQ service. Primer bias and sequencing errors were corrected as previously described, and TCRAD and TCRB definitions were based on the IMGT database. The repertoires were analysed using immunoSEQ Analyzer 3.0 and VDJTools for basic statistics, V/J segment usage, diversity estimates, rarefaction and pairwise overlap. To estimate diversity, the Chao1, ChaoE, Efron-Thisted, Shannon and inverse Simpson indices were applied, and diversity was also estimated on datasets down-sampled to the smallest sample. Repertoire overlap used strict matching of CDR3 nucleotide sequence, V gene and J gene, with Jaccard-based multidimensional scaling clustering. Thymus samples yielded on average about 810,000 unique TCRB clonotypes, compared with 80,000 to 85,000 from blood samples.

Recombination joined TRBV7-3 with TRBJ1-1; 9 bases in the junction line up with TRBD1. The clonotype was recovered from a boy younger than two with a congenital heart defect. Donor details come from another sample of the same person, matched by shared clones. The sequenced material came from thymocytes. The DNA is as follows: TGTGCCAGCAGCCCCCGGGACAGGGACGAGGACACTGAAGCTTTCTTT. Its translation is CASSPRDRDEDTEAFF. Outside the CDR3, residues come from the reference TRBV7-3 and TRBJ1-1 proteins, so the full variable domain is: GAGVSQTPSNKVTEKGKYVELRCDPISGHTALYWYRQSLGQGPEFLIYFQGTGAADDSGLPNDRFFAVRPEGSVSTLKIQRTERGDSAVYLCASSPRDRDEDTEAFFGQGTRLTVV.